The present T cell receptor (beta chain) was sequenced within a study of blood T cell repertoires in COVID-19 (dated by TCRdb to about 2020). Study-wide context: Samples from collaborators originated in the United States, Italy and Spain and spanned both the acute and convalescent phases of COVID-19. The prospective study material was composed of cDNA or gDNA derived from T cells, B-cell-depleted T cells, or PBMCs. The dataset comprised deeply sampled blood TCRbeta repertoires from subjects exposed to, actively infected with, or recovered from COVID-19. The repertoires were released in a freely available public database intended as a resource for research on the immune response to SARS-CoV-2. Samples came from the ongoing ImmuneRACE study (first 160 participants) plus 1,254 subjects from 6 global collaborators. The sample metadata nearly always contained a de-identified subject ID, COVID-19 status, age in years and sex. HLA class I and class II types, where available, came from metadata supplied by the sample provider rather than from assay-based typing. Study-level results and caveats: Clinical and demographic metadata were provided uncurated, with the amount varying by source and participant.

TCRbeta CDR3 regions were amplified from genomic DNA using the immunoSEQ Assay, a bias-controlled multiplex PCR. The original pipeline was this. Within the assay, amplification of reference gene primers was used to estimate how many nucleated cells each sample contained. To quantify the absolute abundance of each unique TCRbeta CDR3 rearrangement, sequence reads were collapsed and filtered. Productive Simpson clonality was computed per sample as the square root of Simpson's diversity index over productive rearrangements. TCRdb holds this immuneACCESS table with in-frame rearrangements only. Some clones are missing; in checked studies, unresolved V genes explain under half, and the rest has no known cause. V, J and clone size reflect that table, while D and trimming were determined from the DNA. The sample table holds more than 200,000 clones, of which 82% were seen once. 8.2% of the sample comes from the top ten.

Points on this clone: The antigen this receptor binds is unknown. Base qualities are not provided; no much larger clone lies one nucleotide away.

One collaborating source in Seattle enrolled patients while the patients were actively infected and followed the patients over time throughout the course of disease. The collaborating institutions used their own protocols to collect whole blood in K2EDTA tubes. Collaborator samples were shipped for TCRbeta analysis as frozen whole blood, isolated PBMCs, or DNA extracted from either sample type. The sample comprised peripheral blood. The TCR sequence derives from an elderly woman with COVID-19, enrolled during active disease.

The CDR3 region reads CASSLNGGTTNEQFF. The sequenced DNA is TGTGCCAGCAGTTTAAATGGCGGGACCACCAATGAGCAGTTCTTC. This receptor chain uses TRBV27 and TRBJ2-1; 6 matching bases give a weak D call of TRBD2. CDR1 and CDR2 are drawn from the germline V gene (reference sequence): MNHEY, SMNVEV. V loses 2 bases, J loses 6 bases, and the germline ends lie 14 bases apart. There are 15 amino acids in the CDR3, from cysteine to phenylalanine inclusive. Left in the record is the CDR3 DNA by itself, 45 bases read in frame from the first base.